This T cell receptor (beta chain) was documented in a study of blood T cell repertoires in COVID-19. Across the study: The samples span acute and convalescent COVID-19 from the United States, Italy and Spain. Sources were T cells, B-cell-depleted T cells, or PBMCs; the material itself was cDNA or gDNA.

CDR3 length: 15 residues. Germline assignment: CDR1 SGHAT and CDR2 FQNNGV. V lost 1 base and J lost 9, with 13 bases in between. In the authors' workflow: How many nucleated cells were present was estimated from reference gene primer amplification. The table came from immunoSEQ multiplex PCR; TCRdb's copy has only in-frame clones and leaves some out. Clone size and the V and J calls come from that table; the DNA yielded D and trimming. The top ten clones hold approximately 5.6% of a sample with 9,000 to 15,000 clones, approximately 85% of them seen once. Sequenced material: peripheral blood. This chain links TRBV11-2 with TRBJ1-6; tentatively, D is TRBD1 (5 bases). The clonotype originates from a human donor in a cohort sampled during active COVID-19. CDR3 nucleotides: TGTGCCAGCAGCTTAGTCGGCCAGGGCACTTCACCCCTCCACTTT. It codes for CASSLVGQGTSPLHF.